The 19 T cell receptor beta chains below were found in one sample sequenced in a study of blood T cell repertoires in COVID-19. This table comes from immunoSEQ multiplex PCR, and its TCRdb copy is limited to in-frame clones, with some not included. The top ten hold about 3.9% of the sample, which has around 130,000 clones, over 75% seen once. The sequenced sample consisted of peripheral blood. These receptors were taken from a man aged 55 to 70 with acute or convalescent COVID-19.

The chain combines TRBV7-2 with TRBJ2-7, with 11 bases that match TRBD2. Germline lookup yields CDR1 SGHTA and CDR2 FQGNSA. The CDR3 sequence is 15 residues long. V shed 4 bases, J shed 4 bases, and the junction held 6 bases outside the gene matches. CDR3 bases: TGTGCCAGCAGCTACGCAGGGACTAGCGGATACGAGCAGTACTTC. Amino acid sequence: CASSYAGTSGYEQYF.

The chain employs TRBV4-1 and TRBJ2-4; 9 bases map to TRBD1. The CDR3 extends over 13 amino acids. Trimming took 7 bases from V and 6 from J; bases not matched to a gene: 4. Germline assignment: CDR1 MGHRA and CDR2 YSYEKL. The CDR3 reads CASMRQGGNIQYF. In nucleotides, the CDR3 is TGCGCCAGCATGAGACAGGGGGGAAACATTCAGTACTTC.

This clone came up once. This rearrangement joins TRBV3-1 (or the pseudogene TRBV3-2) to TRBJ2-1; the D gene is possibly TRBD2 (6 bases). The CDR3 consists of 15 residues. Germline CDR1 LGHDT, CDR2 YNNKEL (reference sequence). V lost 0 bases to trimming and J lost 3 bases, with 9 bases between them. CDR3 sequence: CASSQDVGGYNEQFF. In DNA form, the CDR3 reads TGTGCCAGCAGCCAAGATGTGGGAGGCTACAATGAGCAGTTCTTC.

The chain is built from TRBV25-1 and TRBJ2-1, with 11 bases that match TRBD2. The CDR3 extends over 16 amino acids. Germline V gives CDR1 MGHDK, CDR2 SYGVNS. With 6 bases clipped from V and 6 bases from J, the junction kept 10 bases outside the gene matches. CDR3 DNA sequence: TGTGCCAGCAGCGCTCCGGGGACTAGCGGACGCAATGAGCAGTTCTTC. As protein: CASSAPGTSGRNEQFF.

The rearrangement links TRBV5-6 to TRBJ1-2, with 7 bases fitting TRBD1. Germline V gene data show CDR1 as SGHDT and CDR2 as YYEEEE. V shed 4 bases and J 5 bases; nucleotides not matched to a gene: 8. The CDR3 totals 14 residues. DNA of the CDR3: TGTGCCAGCAGCCCCGAGGGGGCGAGGTATGGCTACACCTTC. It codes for CASSPEGARYGYTF.

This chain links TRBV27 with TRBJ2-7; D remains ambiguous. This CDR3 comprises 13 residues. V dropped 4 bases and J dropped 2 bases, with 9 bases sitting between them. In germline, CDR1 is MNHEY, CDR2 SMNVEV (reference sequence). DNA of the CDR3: TGTGCCAGCAGTTATGACATAGCCTACGAGCAGTACTTC. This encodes CASSYDIAYEQYF.

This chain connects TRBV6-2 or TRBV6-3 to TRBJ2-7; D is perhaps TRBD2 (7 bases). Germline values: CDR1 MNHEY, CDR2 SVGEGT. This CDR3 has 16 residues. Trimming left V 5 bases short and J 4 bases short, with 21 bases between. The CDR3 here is CASSSGTRLLSYEQYF. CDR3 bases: TGTGCCAGCAGTAGCGGGACAAGGCTTCTAAGTTACGAGCAGTACTTC.

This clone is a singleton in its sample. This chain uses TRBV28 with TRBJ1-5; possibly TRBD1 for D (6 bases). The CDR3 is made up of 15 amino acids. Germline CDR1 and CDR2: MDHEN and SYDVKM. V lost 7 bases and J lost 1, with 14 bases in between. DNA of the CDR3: TGTGCCAGCACAGGGAGGGGGGTGAGCAATCAGCCCCAGCATTTT. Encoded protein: CASTGRGVSNQPQHF.

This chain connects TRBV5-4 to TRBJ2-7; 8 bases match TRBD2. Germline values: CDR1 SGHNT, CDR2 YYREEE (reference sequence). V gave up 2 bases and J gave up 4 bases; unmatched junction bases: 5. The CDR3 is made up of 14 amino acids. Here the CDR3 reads CASSFGLAGYEQYF. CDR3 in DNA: TGTGCCAGCAGCTTTGGCCTAGCGGGTTACGAGCAGTACTTC.

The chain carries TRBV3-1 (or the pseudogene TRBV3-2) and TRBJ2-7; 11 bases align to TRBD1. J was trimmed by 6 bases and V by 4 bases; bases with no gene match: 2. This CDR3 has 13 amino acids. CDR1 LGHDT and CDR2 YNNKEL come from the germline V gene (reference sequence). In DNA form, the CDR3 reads TGTGCCAGCAGCCTTGGGACAGGGGGCGAGCAGTACTTC. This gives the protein CASSLGTGGEQYF.

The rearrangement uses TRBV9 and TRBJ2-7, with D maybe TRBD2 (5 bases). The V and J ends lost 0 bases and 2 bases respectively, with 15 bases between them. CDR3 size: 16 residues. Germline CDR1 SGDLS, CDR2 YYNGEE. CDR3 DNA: TGTGCCAGCAGCGTAGAGATAAGGGCGCGGGCCTACGAGCAGTACTTC. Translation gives CASSVEIRARAYEQYF.

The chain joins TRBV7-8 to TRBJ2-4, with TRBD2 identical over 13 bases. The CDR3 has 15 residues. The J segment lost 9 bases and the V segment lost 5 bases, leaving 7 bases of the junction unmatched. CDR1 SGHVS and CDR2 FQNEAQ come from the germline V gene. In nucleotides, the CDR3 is TGTGCCAGCAGCCCCACTAGCGGGAGGGCCCCCATTCAGTACTTC. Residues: CASSPTSGRAPIQYF. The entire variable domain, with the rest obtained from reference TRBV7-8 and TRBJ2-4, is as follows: GAGVSQSPRYKVAKRGQDVALRCDPISGHVSLFWYQQALGQGPEFLTYFQNEAQLDKSGLPSDRFFAERPEGSVSTLKIQRTQQEDSAVYLCASSPTSGRAPIQYFGAGTRLSVL.

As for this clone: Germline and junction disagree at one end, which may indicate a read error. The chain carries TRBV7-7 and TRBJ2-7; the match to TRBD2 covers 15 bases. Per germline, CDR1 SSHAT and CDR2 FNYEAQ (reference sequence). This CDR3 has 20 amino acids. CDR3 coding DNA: TGTGCTAGCAGCCACCTAGGGGCAGACGGACTAGCGGGAGGGACCTACGAGCAGTACTTC. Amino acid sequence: CASSHLGADGLAGGTYEQYF.

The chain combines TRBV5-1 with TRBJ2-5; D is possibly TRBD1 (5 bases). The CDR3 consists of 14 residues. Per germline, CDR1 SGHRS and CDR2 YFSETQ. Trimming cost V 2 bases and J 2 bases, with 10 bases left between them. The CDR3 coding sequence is TGCGCCAGCAGCTTCGGAAGGGGACAAGAGACCCAGTACTTC. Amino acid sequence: CASSFGRGQETQYF.

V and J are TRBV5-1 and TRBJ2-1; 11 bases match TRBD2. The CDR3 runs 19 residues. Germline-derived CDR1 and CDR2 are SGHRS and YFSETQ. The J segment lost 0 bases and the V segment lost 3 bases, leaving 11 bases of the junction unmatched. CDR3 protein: CASSSLAIAGGDSYNEQFF. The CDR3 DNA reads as TGCGCCAGCAGCTCTTTAGCTATAGCGGGAGGGGACTCCTACAATGAGCAGTTCTTC.

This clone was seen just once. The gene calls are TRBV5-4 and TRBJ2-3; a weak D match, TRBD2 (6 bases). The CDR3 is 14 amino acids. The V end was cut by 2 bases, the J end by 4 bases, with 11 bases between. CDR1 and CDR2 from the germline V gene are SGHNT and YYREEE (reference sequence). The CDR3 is CASSFRTNPDTQYF. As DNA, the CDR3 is TGTGCCAGCAGCTTCCGGACTAACCCAGATACGCAGTATTTT.

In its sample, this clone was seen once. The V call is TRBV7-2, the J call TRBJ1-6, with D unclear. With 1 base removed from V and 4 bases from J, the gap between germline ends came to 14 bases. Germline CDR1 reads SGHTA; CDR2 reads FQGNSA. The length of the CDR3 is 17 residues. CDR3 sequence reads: CASSLDGSGPYNSPLHF. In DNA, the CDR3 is TGTGCCAGCAGCTTAGATGGATCTGGGCCGTATAATTCACCCCTCCACTTT. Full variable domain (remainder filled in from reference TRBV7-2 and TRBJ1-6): GAGVSQSPSNKVTEKGKDVELRCDPISGHTALYWYRQSLGQGLEFLIYFQGNSAPDKSGLPSDRFSAERTGGSVSTLTIQRTQQEDSAVYLCASSLDGSGPYNSPLHFGNGTRLTVT.

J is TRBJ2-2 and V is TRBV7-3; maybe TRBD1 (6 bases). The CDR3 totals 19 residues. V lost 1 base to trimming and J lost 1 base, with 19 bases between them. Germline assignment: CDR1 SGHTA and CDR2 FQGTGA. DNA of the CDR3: TGTGCCAGCAGCTTAAGGACAGACCTGGGTCGGGAGAACACCGGGGAGCTGTTTTTT. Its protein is CASSLRTDLGRENTGELFF.

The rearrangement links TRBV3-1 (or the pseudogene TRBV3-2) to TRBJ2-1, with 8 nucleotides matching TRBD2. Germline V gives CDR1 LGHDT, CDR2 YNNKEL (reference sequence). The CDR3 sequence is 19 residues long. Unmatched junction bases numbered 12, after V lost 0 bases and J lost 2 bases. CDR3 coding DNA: TGTGCCAGCAGCCAAGATAGAGGACTAGCCGGGGGAACCTACAATGAGCAGTTCTTC. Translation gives CASSQDRGLAGGTYNEQFF.